These 13 T cell receptor beta chains came from one sample sequenced in a study of shared clonotypes between healthy human individuals. Profiling relied on immunoSEQ multiplex PCR, and the TCRdb table lists in-frame clones only, not all of them. The sample has about 1 million clones, roughly 70% seen once. The sequenced sample was memory CD4+ T cells sorted from blood. Subset defined: CD45RA-negative fraction. These receptors all stem from a man between 18 and 29 years old in good health.

A note on this clone: The same CDR3 can be traced to other DNA sequences in this sample. This chain joins TRBV28 and TRBJ1-1, with a weak D call TRBD1 (6 bases). This CDR3 region has 15 residues. Per the germline V gene, CDR1 is MDHEN and CDR2 is SYDVKM. Trimming cost V 5 bases and J 0 bases, with 13 bases left between them. As DNA, the CDR3 is TGTGCCAGCAGTCTCGAACGGACAGTGAACACTGAAGCTTTCTTT. Its translation is CASSLERTVNTEAFF.

This clone has more than one count but fewer than ten. This rearrangement joins TRBV18 to TRBJ1-1, with D perhaps TRBD1 (5 bases). The germline V gene has CDR1 KGHSH and CDR2 LQKENI. Between the trimmed V and J ends, which lost 3 bases and 4 bases, there was a span of 9 bases. CDR3 size: 13 residues. DNA for the CDR3: TGTGCCAGCTCACCCGACAGACTCACTGAAGCTTTCTTT. This codes for CASSPDRLTEAFF.

The chain is built from TRBV6-5 and TRBJ2-7; TRBD2 matches 12 bases. Germline CDR1 reads MNHEY; CDR2 reads SVGAGI. V trimming: 6 bases; J trimming: 6 bases; junction bases outside the gene matches: 3. This CDR3 has 13 amino acids. CDR3 sequence reads: CASSPLAGGEQYF. The CDR3 region has the DNA TGTGCCAGCAGCCCACTAGCGGGAGGCGAGCAGTACTTC.

Remarks on this clone: Other DNA sequences in the sample encode the same CDR3. The chain carries TRBV5-6 and TRBJ2-7; the D is unclear. V lost 2 bases and J 4 bases, leaving 4 bases between the germline ends. From germline, CDR1 is SGHDT and CDR2 YYEEEE. The CDR3 is 11 amino acids. CDR3 sequence reads: CASSFRYEQYF. CDR3 nucleotides: TGTGCCAGCAGCTTCCGGTACGAGCAGTACTTC. The full variable domain, completed using reference TRBV5-6 and TRBJ2-7, is DAGVTQSPTHLIKTRGQQVTLRCSPKSGHDTVSWYQQALGQGPQFIFQYYEEEERQRGNFPDRFSGHQFPNYSSELNVNALLLGDSALYLCASSFRYEQYFGPGTRLTVT.

The chain combines TRBV19 with TRBJ1-6, with no clear D. Germline assignment: CDR1 LNHDA and CDR2 SQIVND (reference sequence). The CDR3 consists of 13 residues. The V gene lost 4 bases and the J gene lost 8 bases, with 9 bases spanning the gap. CDR3 DNA: TGTGCCAGTAGTAGGCAGGCCGATTCACCCCTCCACTTT. Protein product: CASSRQADSPLHF.

This clone was picked up many times. The V call is TRBV19, the J call TRBJ2-4, with D unresolved. V shed 5 bases and J shed 0 bases, with 8 bases lying between them. This CDR3 is 14 amino acids long. Germline CDR1 and CDR2: LNHDA and SQIVND (reference sequence). Here the CDR3 DNA reads TGTGCCAGTAGTCCCAATATAGCCAAAAACATTCAGTACTTC. Amino acids: CASSPNIAKNIQYF.

V and J are TRBV30 and TRBJ2-7, with D possibly matching TRBD2 (6 bases). Germline loops: CDR1 GTSNPN, CDR2 SVGIG (reference sequence). CDR3 length equals 15 residues. V was trimmed by 0 bases and J by 0 bases, leaving 12 bases between them. The CDR3 region is CAWSVGGSRSYEQYF. CDR3 in DNA: TGTGCCTGGAGTGTAGGAGGGTCCCGCTCCTACGAGCAGTACTTC.

The chain is built from TRBV5-1 and TRBJ2-2; TRBD2 aligns across 10 bases. The V gene end was trimmed by 4 bases and the J gene end by 4 bases; junction bases not matched to a gene: 10. Looked up from germline, CDR1 is SGHRS and CDR2 is YFSETQ. This CDR3 comprises 17 residues. The CDR3 DNA reads TGCGCCAGCAGCGATCGCGGAGCGGGAGGGGGCACCGGGGAGCTGTTTTTT. This sequence encodes CASSDRGAGGGTGELFF.

The chain employs TRBV2 and TRBJ1-1; D uncertain. The CDR3 is made up of 13 amino acids. The germline gives CDR1 SNHLY, CDR2 FYNNEI. V was cut by 6 bases and J by 2 bases, with 10 bases left in between. The CDR3 protein is CASRMEGNTEAFF. For the CDR3, the DNA is TGTGCCAGCAGGATGGAAGGAAACACTGAAGCTTTCTTT.

This clone was picked up one time. The V call is TRBV5-4, the J call TRBJ1-6; D might be TRBD1 (5 bases). The germline V gene has CDR1 SGHNT and CDR2 YYREEE (reference sequence). The CDR3 spans 16 residues. Trimming pared 0 bases from V and 6 bases from J, leaving 13 bases between. CDR3 region: CASSLGRGEANSPLHF. The CDR3 region has the DNA TGTGCCAGCAGCTTGGGACGAGGGGAGGCTAATTCACCCCTCCACTTT.

This chain connects TRBV11-2 to TRBJ2-7; the D gene could be TRBD1 or TRBD2 (5 bases each). The germline V gene has CDR1 SGHAT and CDR2 FQNNGV. Trimming cost V 1 base and J 3 bases, with 10 bases left between them. This CDR3 region has 14 residues. The CDR3 protein is CASSLAGTNYEQYF. The DNA of the CDR3 is TGTGCCAGCAGCTTAGCTGGGACCAACTACGAGCAGTACTTC. Supplemented by reference TRBV11-2 and TRBJ2-7, the full variable domain reads EAGVAQSPRYKIIEKRQSVAFWCNPISGHATLYWYQQILGQGPKLLIQFQNNGVVDDSQLPKDRFSAERLKGVDSTLKIQPAKLEDSAVYLCASSLAGTNYEQYFGPGTRLTVT.

This clone came up a few times. V is TRBV5-4 and J is TRBJ1-2; tentative D call: TRBD1 (5 bases). Germline V gene data show CDR1 as SGHNT and CDR2 as YYREEE (reference sequence). Trimming left V 3 bases short and J 7 bases short, with 22 bases between. The CDR3 contains 16 residues. The CDR3: CASSSGGTGGALGYTF. CDR3 nucleotide sequence: TGTGCCAGCAGCTCCGGGGGAACAGGAGGGGCCCTTGGCTACACCTTC.

CDR3 in amino acids: CASSTPPGQGKNLRYGYTF. The CDR3 DNA reads as TGTGCCAGCAGTACCCCCCCGGGACAGGGGAAAAATTTGAGATATGGCTACACCTTC. The rearrangement joins TRBV7-9 to TRBJ1-2; 10 nucleotides match TRBD1. V shed 6 bases and J 5 bases; nucleotides not matched to a gene: 21. Germline CDR1 and CDR2: SEHNR and FQNEAQ (reference sequence). The CDR3 spans 19 residues.